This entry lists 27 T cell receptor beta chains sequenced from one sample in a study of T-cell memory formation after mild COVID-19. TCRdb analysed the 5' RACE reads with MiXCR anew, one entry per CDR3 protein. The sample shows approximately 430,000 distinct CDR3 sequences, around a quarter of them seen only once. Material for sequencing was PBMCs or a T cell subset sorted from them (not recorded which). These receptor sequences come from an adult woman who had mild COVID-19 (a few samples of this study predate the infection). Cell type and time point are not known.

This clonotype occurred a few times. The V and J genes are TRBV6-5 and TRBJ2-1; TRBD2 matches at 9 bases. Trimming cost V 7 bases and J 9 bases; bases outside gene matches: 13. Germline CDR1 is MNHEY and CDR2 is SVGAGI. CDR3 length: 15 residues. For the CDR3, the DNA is TGTGCCAGCACCCTACTGGGCGGGGGGGCAGTTGAGCAGTTCTTC. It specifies CASTLLGGGAVEQFF.

CDR3 region: CASSPRISGTGELFF. In DNA form, the CDR3 reads TGTGCCAGCAGTCCCCGGATTAGCGGGACCGGGGAGCTGTTTTTT. The chain links TRBV12-3 or TRBV12-4 to TRBJ2-2, with TRBD2 identical over 7 bases. The J segment lost 5 bases and the V segment lost 5 bases, leaving 8 bases of the junction unmatched. CDR3 length equals 15 residues.

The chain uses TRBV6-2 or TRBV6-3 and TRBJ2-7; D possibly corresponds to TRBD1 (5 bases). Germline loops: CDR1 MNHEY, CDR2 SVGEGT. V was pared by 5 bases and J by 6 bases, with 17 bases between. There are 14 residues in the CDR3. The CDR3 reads CASSRQSDSSEQYF. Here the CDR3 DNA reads TGTGCCAGCAGTCGACAGTCTGACAGCTCCGAGCAGTACTTC.

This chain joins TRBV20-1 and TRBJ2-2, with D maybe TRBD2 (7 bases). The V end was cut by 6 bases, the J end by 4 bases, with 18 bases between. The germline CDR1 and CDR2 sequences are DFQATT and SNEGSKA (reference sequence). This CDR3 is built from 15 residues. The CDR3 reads CSAPDGGATTGELFF. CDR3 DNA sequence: TGCAGTGCCCCGGATGGGGGGGCAACCACCGGGGAGCTGTTTTTT.

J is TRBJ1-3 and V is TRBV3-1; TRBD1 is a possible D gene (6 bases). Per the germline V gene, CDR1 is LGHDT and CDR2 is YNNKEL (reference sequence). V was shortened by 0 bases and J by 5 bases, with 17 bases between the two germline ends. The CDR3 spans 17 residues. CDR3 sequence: CASSQDVVLQGRNTIYF. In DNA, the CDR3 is TGTGCCAGCAGCCAAGATGTCGTCTTACAGGGAAGAAACACCATATATTTT.

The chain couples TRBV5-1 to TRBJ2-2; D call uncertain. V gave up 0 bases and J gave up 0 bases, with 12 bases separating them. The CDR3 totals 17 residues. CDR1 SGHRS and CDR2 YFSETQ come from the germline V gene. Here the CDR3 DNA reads TGCGCCAGCAGCTTGGAGTCGGCCCCCGCGAACACCGGGGAGCTGTTTTTT. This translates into CASSLESAPANTGELFF.

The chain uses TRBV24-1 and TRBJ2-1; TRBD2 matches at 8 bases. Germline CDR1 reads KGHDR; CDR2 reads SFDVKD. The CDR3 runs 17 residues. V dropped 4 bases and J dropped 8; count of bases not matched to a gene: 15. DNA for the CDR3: TGTGCCACCAGTGACCTGGGGGCAAGCGGGAGTATCGATGAGCAGTTCTTC. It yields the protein CATSDLGASGSIDEQFF.

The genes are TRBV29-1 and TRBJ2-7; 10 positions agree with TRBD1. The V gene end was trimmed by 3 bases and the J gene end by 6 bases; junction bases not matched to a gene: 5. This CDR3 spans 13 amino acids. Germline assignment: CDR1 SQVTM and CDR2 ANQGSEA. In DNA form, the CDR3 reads TGCAGCGTTGATTGGACAGGGGGGGCCGAGCAGTACTTC. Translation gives CSVDWTGGAEQYF.

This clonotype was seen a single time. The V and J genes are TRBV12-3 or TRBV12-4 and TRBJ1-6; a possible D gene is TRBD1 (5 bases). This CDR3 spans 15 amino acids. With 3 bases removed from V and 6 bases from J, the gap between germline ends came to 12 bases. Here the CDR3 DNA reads TGTGCCAGCAGTTTCCAGGGTATTGGTAATTCACCCCTCCACTTT. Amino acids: CASSFQGIGNSPLHF.

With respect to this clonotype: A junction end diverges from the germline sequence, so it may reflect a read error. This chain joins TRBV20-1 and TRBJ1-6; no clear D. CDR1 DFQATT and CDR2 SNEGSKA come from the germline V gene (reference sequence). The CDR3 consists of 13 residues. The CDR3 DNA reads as TGCAGTGCTAGATCTGGCGCTAATGCACCCCTCCACTTT. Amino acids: CSARSGANAPLHF.

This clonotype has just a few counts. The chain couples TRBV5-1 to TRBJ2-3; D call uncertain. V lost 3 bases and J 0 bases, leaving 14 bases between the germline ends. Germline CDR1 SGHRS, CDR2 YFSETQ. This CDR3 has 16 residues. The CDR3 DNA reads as TGCGCCAGCAGCTGGATGCCTGACCCTAGCACAGATACGCAGTATTTT. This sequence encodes CASSWMPDPSTDTQYF.

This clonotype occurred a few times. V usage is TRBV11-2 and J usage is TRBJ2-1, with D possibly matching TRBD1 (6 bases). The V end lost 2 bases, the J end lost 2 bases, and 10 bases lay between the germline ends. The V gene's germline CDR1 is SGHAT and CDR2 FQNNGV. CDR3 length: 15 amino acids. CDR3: CASSLLGHPYNEQFF. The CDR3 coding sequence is TGTGCCAGCAGCTTATTGGGACACCCCTACAATGAGCAGTTCTTC.

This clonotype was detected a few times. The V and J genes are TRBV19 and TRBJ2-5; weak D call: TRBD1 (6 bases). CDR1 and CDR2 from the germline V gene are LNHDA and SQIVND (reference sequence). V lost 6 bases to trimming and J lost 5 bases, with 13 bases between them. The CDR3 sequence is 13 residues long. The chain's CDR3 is CASSQQGWETQYF. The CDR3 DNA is TGTGCCAGTAGCCAACAGGGCTGGGAGACCCAGTACTTC.

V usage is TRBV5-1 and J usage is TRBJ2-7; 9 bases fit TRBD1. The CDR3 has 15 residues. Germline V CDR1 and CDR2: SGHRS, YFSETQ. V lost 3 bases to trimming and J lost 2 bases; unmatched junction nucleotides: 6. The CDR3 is CASSSRRTGAYEQYF. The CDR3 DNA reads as TGCGCCAGCAGCTCGAGGCGGACAGGGGCCTACGAGCAGTACTTC.

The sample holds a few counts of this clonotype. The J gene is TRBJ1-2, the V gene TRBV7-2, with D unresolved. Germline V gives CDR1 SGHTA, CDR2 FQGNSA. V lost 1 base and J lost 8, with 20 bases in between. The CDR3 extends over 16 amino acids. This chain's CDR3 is CASSLEVAGSPRGYTF. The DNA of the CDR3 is TGTGCCAGCAGCTTAGAGGTAGCAGGCTCACCACGGGGCTACACCTTC.

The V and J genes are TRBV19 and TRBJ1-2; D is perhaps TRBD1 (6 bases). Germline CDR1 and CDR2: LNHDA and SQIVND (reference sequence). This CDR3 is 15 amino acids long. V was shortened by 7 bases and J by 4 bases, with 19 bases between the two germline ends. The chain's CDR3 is CASNPYKDSAYGYTF. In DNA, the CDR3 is TGTGCCAGTAATCCCTATAAGGACAGCGCCTATGGCTACACCTTC.

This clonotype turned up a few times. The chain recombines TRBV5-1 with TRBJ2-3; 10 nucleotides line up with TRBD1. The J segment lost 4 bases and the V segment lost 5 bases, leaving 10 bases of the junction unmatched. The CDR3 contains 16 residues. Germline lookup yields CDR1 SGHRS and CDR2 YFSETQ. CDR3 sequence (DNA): TGCGCCAGCAGGGAAGGGACAGGGGCTCTCTCAGATACGCAGTATTTT. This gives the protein CASREGTGALSDTQYF.

The CDR3 is CASSGGQPHPETQYF. CDR3 nucleotides: TGTGCCAGCAGCGGCGGACAGCCGCATCCAGAGACCCAGTACTTC. V and J are TRBV7-8 and TRBJ2-5; D is possibly TRBD1 (6 bases). V was clipped by 5 bases and J by 4 bases, with 17 bases between them. The CDR3 sequence is 15 residues long. From germline, CDR1 is SGHVS and CDR2 FQNEAQ.

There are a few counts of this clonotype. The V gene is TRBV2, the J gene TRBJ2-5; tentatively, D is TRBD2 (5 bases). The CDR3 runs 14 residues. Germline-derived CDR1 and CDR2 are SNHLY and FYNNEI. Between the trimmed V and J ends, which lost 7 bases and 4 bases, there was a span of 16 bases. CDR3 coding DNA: TGTGCCAGCAACGGAGGCCGATTGGGAGAGACCCAGTACTTC. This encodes CASNGGRLGETQYF.

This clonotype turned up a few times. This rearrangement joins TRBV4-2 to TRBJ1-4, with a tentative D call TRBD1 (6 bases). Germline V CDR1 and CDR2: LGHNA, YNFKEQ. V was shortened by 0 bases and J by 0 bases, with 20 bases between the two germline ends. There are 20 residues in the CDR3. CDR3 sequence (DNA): TGTGCCAGCAGCCAAGATGCTCTGGGACATCCAACTTCAACTAATGAAAAACTGTTTTTT. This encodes CASSQDALGHPTSTNEKLFF.

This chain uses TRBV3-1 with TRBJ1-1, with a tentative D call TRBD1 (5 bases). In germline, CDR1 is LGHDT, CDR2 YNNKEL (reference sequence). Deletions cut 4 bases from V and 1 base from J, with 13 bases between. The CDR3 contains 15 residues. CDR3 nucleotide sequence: TGTGCCAGCAGCCCAACGGGGACTTCGAACACTGAAGCTTTCTTT. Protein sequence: CASSPTGTSNTEAFF.

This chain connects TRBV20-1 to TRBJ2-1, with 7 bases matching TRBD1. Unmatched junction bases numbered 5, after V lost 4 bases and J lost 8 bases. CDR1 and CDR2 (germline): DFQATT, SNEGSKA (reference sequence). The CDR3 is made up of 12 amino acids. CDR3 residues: CSAKDRVDEQFF. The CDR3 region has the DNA TGCAGTGCTAAAGACAGGGTCGATGAGCAGTTCTTC.

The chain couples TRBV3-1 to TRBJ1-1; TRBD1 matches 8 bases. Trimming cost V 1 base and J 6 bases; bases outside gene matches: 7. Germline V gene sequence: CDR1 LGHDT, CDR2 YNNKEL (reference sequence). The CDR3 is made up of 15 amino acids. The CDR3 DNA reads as TGTGCCAGCAGCCAAGTTCCAGGACAGGGCGCTGAAGCTTTCTTT. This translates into CASSQVPGQGAEAFF.

The CDR3 loop reads CASSLDRYDQPQHF. For the CDR3, the DNA is TGTGCCAGCAGCTTAGACAGGTACGATCAGCCCCAGCATTTT. The chain joins TRBV7-9 to TRBJ1-5; possibly TRBD1 for D (5 bases). V was cut by 1 base and J by 5 bases, with 9 bases left in between. CDR3 length: 14 residues. Germline V gives CDR1 SEHNR, CDR2 FQNEAQ (reference sequence).

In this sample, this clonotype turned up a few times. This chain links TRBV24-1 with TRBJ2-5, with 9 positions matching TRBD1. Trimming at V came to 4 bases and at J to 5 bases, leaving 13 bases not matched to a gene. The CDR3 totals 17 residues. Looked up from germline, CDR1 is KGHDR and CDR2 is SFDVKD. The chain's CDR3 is CATSDPGTGTVRETQYF. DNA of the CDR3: TGTGCCACCAGTGACCCCGGGACAGGGACGGTTCGGGAGACCCAGTACTTC.

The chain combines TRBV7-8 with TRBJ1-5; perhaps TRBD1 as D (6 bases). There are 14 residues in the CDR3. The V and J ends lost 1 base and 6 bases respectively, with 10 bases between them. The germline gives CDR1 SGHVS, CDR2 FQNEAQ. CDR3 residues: CASSLGRGGQPQHF. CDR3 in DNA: TGTGCCAGCAGCTTAGGCAGGGGAGGTCAGCCCCAGCATTTT.

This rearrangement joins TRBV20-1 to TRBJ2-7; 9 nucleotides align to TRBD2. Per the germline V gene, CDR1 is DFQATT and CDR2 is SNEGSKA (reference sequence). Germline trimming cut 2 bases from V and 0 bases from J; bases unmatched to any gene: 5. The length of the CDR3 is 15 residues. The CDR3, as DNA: TGCAGTGCTAGAAGCCTAGCGGGGAACTCCTACGAGCAGTACTTC. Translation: CSARSLAGNSYEQYF.